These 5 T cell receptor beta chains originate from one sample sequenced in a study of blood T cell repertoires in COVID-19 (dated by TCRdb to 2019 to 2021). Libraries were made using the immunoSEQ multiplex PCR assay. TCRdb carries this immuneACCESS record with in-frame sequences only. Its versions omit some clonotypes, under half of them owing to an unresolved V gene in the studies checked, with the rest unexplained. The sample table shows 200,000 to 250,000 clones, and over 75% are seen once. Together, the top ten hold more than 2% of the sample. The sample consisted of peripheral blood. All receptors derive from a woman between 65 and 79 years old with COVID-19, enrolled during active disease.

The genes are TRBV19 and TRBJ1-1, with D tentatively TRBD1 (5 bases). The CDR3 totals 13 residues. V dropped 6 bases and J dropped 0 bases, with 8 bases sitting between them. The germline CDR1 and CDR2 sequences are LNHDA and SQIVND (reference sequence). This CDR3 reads CASRGQMNTEAFF. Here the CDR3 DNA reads TGTGCCAGTAGAGGACAAATGAACACTGAAGCTTTCTTT.

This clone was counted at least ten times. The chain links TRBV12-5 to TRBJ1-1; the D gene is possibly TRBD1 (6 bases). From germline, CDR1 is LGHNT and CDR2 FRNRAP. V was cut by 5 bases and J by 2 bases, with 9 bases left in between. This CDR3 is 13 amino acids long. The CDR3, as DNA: TGTGCTAGTGGTCCACAGGGCAACACTGAAGCTTTCTTT. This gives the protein CASGPQGNTEAFF.

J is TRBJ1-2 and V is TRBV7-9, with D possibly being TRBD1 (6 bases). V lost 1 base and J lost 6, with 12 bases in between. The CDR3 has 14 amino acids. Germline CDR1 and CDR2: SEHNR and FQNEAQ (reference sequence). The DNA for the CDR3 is TGTGCCAGCAGCTTAGATGTCAGGGGACATGGCTACACCTTC. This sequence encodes CASSLDVRGHGYTF. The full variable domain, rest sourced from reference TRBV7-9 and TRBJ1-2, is DTGVSQNPRHKITKRGQNVTFRCDPISEHNRLYWYRQTLGQGPEFLTYFQNEAQLEKSRLLSDRFSAERPKGSFSTLEIQRTEQGDSAMYLCASSLDVRGHGYTFGSGTRLTVV.

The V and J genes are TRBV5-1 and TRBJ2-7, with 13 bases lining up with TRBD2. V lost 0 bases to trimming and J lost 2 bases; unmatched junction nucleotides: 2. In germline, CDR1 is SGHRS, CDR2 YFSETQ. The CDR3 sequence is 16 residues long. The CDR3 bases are TGCGCCAGCAGCTTGGGCGGGACTAGCGGGACCTACGAGCAGTACTTC. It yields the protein CASSLGGTSGTYEQYF.

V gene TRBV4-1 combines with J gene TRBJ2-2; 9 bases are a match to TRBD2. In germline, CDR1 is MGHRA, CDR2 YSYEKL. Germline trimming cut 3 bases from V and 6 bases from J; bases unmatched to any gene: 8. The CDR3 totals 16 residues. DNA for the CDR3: TGCGCCAGCAGCCATCCAGCGGGGGGAGAAGCCGGGGAGCTGTTTTTT. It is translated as CASSHPAGGEAGELFF.